This T cell receptor (beta chain) was observed in a study of cytomegalovirus exposure and HLA in healthy donors. Note on this clone: Its target is unknown. The same CDR3 arises from other DNA sequences in this sample as well.

Germline V gene data show CDR1 as SGHTA and CDR2 as FQGNSA. The J segment lost 4 bases and the V segment lost 5 bases, leaving 5 bases of the junction unmatched. This CDR3 is built from 14 residues. Regarding the study as a whole: Specificity of a few CMV-associated chains for CMV antigens was verified in vitro. Later analysis demonstrated an association between a missense DCLRE1C variant and TCR beta V- and J-gene trimming.

PCR was performed using 60 Vbeta and 13 Jbeta primers. Repertoires were generated with immunoSEQ multiplex PCR, while TCRdb's copy carries only in-frame clones and drops some. The table records roughly 45,000 clones, about 60% of them present only once. The receptor's source is a man in his fifties or sixties in good health and CMV-seropositive. The source material was PBMCs. This chain links TRBV7-2 with TRBJ2-3; 8 bases align to TRBD2. The CDR3 DNA follows: TGTGCCAGCAGCCCCGGACTAGCATCAGATACGCAGTATTTT. It is translated as CASSPGLASDTQYF.